This T cell receptor beta chain appears in the sequencing data of a study of OX40 agonist ivuxolimab in advanced cancers. Regarding the research as a whole: The costimulatory receptor OX40 (CD134) was targeted by ivuxolimab, a fully human IgG2 agonistic monoclonal antibody. Intravenous ivuxolimab was administered to patients every 2 weeks at six dose levels: 0.01, 0.1, 0.3, 1.5, 3 and 10 mg/kg. Among the roughly 52 dose-escalation patients, about 20 had hepatocellular carcinoma, about 15 melanoma, 9 renal cell carcinoma and 9 head and neck cancer. A male proportion of roughly 80% and a mean age of around 60 years, ranging from roughly 23 to 85, were recorded for the dose-escalation cohort. Patients were allowed to have had prior anti-PD-1, anti-PD-L1 or anti-CTLA-4 therapy, and 40% to 45% of the dose-escalation patients had been treated with checkpoint inhibitors. Partial responses occurred in three dose-escalation patients, of whom one had hepatocellular carcinoma and two had cutaneous melanoma. Peripheral TCRbeta sequencing aimed to test whether ivuxolimab altered TCR sequence diversity and caused clonal T-cell expansion. The paper reports the monotherapy dose-escalation portion (N of about 47 patients) of the phase I ivuxolimab trial. General findings and caveats noted by the study authors: Low levels of normalized T-cell clonal expansion were also shown by some nonresponding patients. After ivuxolimab, more expanded clones were found on average in CD8+ T cells than in CD4+ T cells. In the 0.1-3.0 mg/kg groups, partial responders had among the lowest normalized peripheral clonal expansion, particularly in CD8+ T cells. At doses from 0.1 to 3.0 mg/kg, clonal expansion was seen in both CD4+ and CD8+ blood T cells between baseline and week 6. Which antigens the clonally expanded peripheral T cells were specific for was not determined.

In the germline V gene, CDR1 corresponds to SQVTM and CDR2 to ANQGSEA. Trimming costs V 4 bases and J 2 bases, and their ends lie 10 bases apart. The CDR3 numbers 13 residues from cysteine through phenylalanine. Only the CDR3 region is kept as DNA, spanning 39 bases read in frame from base 1. Genomic DNA was isolated from the sorted cells so that the TCRbeta CDR3 region could be sequenced. The immunoSEQ Assay was used for sequencing of TCRbeta CDR3 regions. Held by TCRdb, this immuneACCESS table contains in-frame sequences only and omits some clones. Under half of the omission traces to an unresolved V gene where checked; the cause of the rest is unknown. The sample profile shows nearly 25,000 clones; 78% of them were found once. The ten largest make up over 1.1% of the sample. Patients with a history of autoimmune disease or receiving systemic immunosuppression were excluded from the trial. Peripheral blood for TCR sequencing was collected from all dose cohorts at baseline, on cycle 4 day 1, and on cycle 7 day 1. The samples were taken from a phase I, first-in-human, multicenter, open-label dose-escalation trial of ivuxolimab. Adults with locally advanced or metastatic melanoma, renal cell carcinoma, hepatocellular carcinoma or head and neck squamous cell carcinoma were enrolled in the trial. Before TCR sequencing, CD4+ T cells and CD8+ T cells from peripheral blood were sorted into separate populations.

Comments on this clone: Its target antigen remains unknown. Per-base quality was not reported, and no clone a single base away is much larger than it.

The TCR sequence derives from an adult with an advanced solid tumor such as melanoma, head and neck, liver or kidney cancer. The chain is made from TRBV29-1 and TRBJ2-3; the D gene remains uncertain. Sequences were derived from CD4+ or CD8+ T cells sorted from blood, sampled in a trial of the OX40 agonist ivuxolimab. The CDR3 sequence is CSVASPPTDTQYF. The sequence in DNA is TGCAGCGTTGCTTCCCCCCCCACAGATACGCAGTATTTT.